This entry is about one T cell receptor (beta chain). The data were taken from a study of T cell responses to AZD1222 COVID-19 vaccine. Clones were sequenced by immunoSEQ multiplex PCR, and TCRdb holds only the in-frame ones, with some missing. The repertoire has some 150,000 clones, 90% of them found once; the top ten carry roughly 3.1%. The CDR3 covers 15 residues. V lost 1 base, J lost 2 bases, and 11 bases lay in between. Germline V CDR1 and CDR2: MGHRA, YSYEKL. This specimen consisted of peripheral blood, obtained on day 0 of AZD1222 vaccination. This receptor was obtained from an adult in good health. This chain joins TRBV4-1 and TRBJ2-5; the D is unclear. The CDR3 spells CASSQVLVFQETQYF. CDR3 nucleotides: TGCGCCAGCAGCCAAGTGTTAGTGTTTCAAGAGACCCAGTACTTC.